This T cell receptor beta chain came from a study of T-cell reconstitution after alpha-beta-depleted transplantation in children. The germline V gene encodes CDR1 KGHDR and CDR2 SFDVKD. CDR3 size: 13 residues. V shed 7 bases and J 8 bases; nucleotides not matched to a gene: 9. Unique molecular identifiers were incorporated during preparation of the TCRbeta library. One entry per CDR3 protein results from TCRdb running MiXCR on the PCR reads. The sample includes roughly 170,000 distinct CDR3 sequences, over 5.5% of them seen just once. In its sample, this clonotype was seen many times. The genes are TRBV24-1 and TRBJ1-2, with TRBD1 matching 7 bases. The specimen comprised PBMCs from the stem cell graft donor, sampled from the stem cell graft. The clonotype comes from a human donor who donated a stem cell graft to a child with Wiskott-Aldrich syndrome. This CDR3 reads CATSETGKVGYTF. The DNA for the CDR3 is TGTGCCACCAGCGAGACAGGGAAGGTCGGCTACACCTTC.